This T cell receptor beta chain was captured by sequencing in a study of spatial heterogeneity in lung cancer. The sample's time point: sample taken at primary tumor resection. The sequenced material consisted of unsorted whole RNA from tumor, nontumor lung or frozen PBMC. The CDR3 is 14 amino acids. The V gene end was trimmed by 2 bases and the J gene end by 4 bases; junction bases not matched to a gene: 4. Germline CDR1 is MNHEY and CDR2 is SVGAGI. This clonotype was recorded a few times. In the library, each TCR cDNA molecule bore its own unique molecular identifier. TCRdb independently ran MiXCR on the 5' RACE reads; one entry per CDR3 protein. The table records some 85,000 distinct CDR3 sequences, 15% to 20% of them present only once.

The chain combines TRBV6-5 with TRBJ2-7; 8 bases are shared with TRBD2. The sample in question was PBMCs, obtained at surgery. This sequence was found in a male donor with early-stage non-small cell lung cancer. The CDR3 sequence: CASSYSGGGYEQYF. DNA for the CDR3: TGTGCCAGCAGTTACAGCGGGGGCGGTTACGAGCAGTACTTC.